This T cell receptor (beta chain) was observed in a study of T-cell memory formation after mild COVID-19. The wider study: Most TCR clusters belonged to a single donor.

cDNA libraries for TCR alpha and TCR beta, carrying sample barcodes and UMIs, came from 5'RACE with constant-segment primers. TCRdb re-derived calls from the 5' RACE reads in MiXCR, one entry per CDR3 protein. The sample shows hundreds of thousands of distinct CDR3 sequences, 28% of them seen only once. CDR1 is SGDLS and CDR2 is YYNGEE in the germline V gene. The CDR3 consists of 14 residues. V was pared by 0 bases and J by 3 bases, with 9 bases between. With respect to this clonotype: Its antigen remains unknown.

Findings of the study overall: Pre-infection memory carried some responding clones, suggesting that cross-reactive memory joined. Contracting clones from day 15 to 85 showed balanced CD4/CD8; later expanders favored CD4+.

The sequence was obtained from an adult woman who had mild COVID-19 (a few samples of this study predate the infection). Cell type and time point are not known. The V and J genes are TRBV9 and TRBJ1-1, with D unresolved. The sequencing sample was made of PBMCs or a T cell subset sorted from them (not recorded which). The CDR3 protein is CASSVGTLDTEAFF. For the CDR3, the DNA is TGTGCCAGCAGCGTAGGGACCCTGGACACTGAAGCTTTCTTT.